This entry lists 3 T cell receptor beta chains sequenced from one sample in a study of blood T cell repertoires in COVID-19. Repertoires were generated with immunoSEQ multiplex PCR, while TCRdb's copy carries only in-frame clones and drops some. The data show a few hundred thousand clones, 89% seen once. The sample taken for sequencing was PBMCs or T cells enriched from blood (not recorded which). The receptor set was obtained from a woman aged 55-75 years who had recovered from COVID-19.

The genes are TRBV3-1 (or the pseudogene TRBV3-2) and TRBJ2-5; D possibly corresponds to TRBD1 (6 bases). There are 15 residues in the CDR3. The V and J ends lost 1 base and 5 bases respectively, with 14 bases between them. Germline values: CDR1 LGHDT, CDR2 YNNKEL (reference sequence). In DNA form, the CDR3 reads TGTGCCAGCAGCCAAGGGGGGCTAGGGTTGGAGACCCAGTACTTC. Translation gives CASSQGGLGLETQYF.

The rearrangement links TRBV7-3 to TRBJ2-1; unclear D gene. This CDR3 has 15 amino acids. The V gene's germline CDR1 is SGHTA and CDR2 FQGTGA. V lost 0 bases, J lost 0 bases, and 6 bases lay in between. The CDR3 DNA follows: TGTGCCAGCAGCTTAACTAGAAGCTCCTACAATGAGCAGTTCTTC. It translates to CASSLTRSSYNEQFF.

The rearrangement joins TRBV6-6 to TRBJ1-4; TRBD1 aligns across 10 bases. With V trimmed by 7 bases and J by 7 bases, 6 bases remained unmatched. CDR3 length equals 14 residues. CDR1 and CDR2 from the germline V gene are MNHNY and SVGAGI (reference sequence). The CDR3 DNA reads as TGTGCCAGCAAATTCGGACAGGGGGGTGAAAAACTGTTTTTT. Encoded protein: CASKFGQGGEKLFF.